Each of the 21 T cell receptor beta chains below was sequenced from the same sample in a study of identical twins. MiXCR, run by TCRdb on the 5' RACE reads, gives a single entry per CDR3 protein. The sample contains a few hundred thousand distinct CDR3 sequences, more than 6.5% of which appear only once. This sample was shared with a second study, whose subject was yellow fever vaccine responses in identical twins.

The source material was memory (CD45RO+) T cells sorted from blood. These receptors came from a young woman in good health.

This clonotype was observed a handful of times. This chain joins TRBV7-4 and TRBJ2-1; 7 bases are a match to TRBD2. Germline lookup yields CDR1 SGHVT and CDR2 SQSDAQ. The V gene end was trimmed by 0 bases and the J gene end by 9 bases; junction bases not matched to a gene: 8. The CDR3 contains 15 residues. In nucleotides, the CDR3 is TGTGCCAGCAGCTTAGCAGACAGCCCGGGAGGTGAGCAGTTCTTC. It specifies CASSLADSPGGEQFF.

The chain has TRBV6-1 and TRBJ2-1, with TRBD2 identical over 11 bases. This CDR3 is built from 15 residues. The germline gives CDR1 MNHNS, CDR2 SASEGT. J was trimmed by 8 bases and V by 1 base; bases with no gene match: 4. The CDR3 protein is CASSEELAGAYEQFF. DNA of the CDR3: TGTGCCAGCAGTGAAGAACTAGCGGGAGCCTATGAGCAGTTCTTC.

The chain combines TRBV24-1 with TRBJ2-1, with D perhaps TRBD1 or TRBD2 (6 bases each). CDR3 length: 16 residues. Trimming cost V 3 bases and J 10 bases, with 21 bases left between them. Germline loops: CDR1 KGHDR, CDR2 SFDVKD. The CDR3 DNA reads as TGTGCCACCAGTGATACCCTCTGGGGGGCCCTCGGGGAGCAGTTCTTC. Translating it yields CATSDTLWGALGEQFF.

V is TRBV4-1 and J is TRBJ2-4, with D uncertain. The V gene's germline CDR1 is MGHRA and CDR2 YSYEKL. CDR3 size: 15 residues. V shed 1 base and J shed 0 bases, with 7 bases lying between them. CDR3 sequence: CASSQAMLAKNIQYF. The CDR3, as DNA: TGCGCCAGCAGCCAAGCGATGTTAGCCAAAAACATTCAGTACTTC.

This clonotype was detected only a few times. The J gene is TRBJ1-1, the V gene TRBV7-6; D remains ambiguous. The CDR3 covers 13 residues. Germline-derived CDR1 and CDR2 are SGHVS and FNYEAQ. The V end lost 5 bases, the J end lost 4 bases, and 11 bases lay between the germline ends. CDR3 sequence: CASSPSPFTEAFF. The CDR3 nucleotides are TGTGCCAGCAGCCCGTCCCCTTTCACTGAAGCTTTCTTT.

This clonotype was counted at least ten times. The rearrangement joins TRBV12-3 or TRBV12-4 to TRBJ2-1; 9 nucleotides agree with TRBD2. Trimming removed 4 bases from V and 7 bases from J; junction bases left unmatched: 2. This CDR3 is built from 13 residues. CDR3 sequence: CASSSSGINEQFF. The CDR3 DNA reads TGTGCCAGCAGTTCTAGCGGGATTAATGAGCAGTTCTTC.

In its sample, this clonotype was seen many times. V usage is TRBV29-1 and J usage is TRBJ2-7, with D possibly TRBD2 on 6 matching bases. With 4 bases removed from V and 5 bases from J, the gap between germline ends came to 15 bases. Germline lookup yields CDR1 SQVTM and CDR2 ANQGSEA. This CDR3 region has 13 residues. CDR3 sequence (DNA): TGCAGCGTTGTATTGGGAGGCGTGAACGAGCAGTACTTC. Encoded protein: CSVVLGGVNEQYF.

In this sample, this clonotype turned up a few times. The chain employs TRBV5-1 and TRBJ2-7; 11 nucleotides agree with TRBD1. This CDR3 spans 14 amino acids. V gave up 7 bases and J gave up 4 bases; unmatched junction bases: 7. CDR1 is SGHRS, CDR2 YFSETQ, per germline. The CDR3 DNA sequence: TGCGCCAGCTGGGGAGGACAGGGGGCTTACGAGCAGTACTTC. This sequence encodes CASWGGQGAYEQYF.

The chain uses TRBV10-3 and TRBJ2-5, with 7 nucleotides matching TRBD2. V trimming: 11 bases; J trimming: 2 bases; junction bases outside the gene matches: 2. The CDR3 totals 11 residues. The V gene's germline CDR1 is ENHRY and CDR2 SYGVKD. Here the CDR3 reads CAGGGQETQYF. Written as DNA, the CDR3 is TGTGCCGGGGGGGGGCAAGAGACCCAGTACTTC.

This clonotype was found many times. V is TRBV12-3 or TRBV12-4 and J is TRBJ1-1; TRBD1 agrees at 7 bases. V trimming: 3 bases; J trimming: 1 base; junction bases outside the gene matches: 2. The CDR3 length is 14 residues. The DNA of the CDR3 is TGTGCCAGCAGTTTGGGACAGAAGAACACTGAAGCTTTCTTT. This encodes CASSLGQKNTEAFF.

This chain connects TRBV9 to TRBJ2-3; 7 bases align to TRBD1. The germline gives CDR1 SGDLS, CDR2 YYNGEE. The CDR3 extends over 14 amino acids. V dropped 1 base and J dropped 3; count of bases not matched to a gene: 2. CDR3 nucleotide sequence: TGTGCCAGCAGCGTAAACAGGGGAACAGATACGCAGTATTTT. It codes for CASSVNRGTDTQYF.

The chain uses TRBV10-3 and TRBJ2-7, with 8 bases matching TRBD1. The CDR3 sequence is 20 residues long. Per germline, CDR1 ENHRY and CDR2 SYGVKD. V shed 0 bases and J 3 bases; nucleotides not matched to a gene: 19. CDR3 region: CAISESGSGGVGGRGYEQYF. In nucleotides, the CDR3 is TGTGCCATCAGTGAGTCTGGGTCAGGGGGCGTGGGAGGTCGAGGCTACGAGCAGTACTTC.

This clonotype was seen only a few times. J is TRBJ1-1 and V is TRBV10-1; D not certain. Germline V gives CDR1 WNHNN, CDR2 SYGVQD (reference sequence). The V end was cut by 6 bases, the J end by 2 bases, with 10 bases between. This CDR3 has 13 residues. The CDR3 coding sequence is TGCGCCAGCAGCATGGACGCAAACACTGAAGCTTTCTTT. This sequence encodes CASSMDANTEAFF.

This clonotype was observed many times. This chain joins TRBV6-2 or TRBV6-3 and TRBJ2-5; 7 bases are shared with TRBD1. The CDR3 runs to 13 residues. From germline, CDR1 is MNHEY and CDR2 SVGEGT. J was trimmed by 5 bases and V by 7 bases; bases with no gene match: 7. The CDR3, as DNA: TGTGCCAGCAACCTACAGGGGCATGAGACCCAGTACTTC. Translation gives CASNLQGHETQYF.

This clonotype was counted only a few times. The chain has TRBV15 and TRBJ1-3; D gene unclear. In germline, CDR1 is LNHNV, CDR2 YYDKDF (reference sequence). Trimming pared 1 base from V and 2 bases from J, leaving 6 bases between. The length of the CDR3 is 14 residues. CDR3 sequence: CATSRGATGNTIYF. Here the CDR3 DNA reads TGTGCCACCAGCAGAGGAGCAACTGGAAACACCATATATTTT. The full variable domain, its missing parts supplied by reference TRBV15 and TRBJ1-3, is DAMVIQNPRYQVTQFGKPVTLSCSQTLNHNVMYWYQQKSSQAPKLLFHYYDKDFNNEADTPDNFQSRRPNTSFCFLDIRSPGLGDTAMYLCATSRGATGNTIYFGEGSWLTVV.

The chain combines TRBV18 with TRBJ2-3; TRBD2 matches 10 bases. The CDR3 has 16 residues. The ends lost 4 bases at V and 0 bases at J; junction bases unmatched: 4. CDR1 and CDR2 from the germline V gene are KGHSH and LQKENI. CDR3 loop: CASSQTSGASTDTQYF. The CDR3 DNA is TGTGCCAGCTCACAAACTAGCGGGGCCAGCACAGATACGCAGTATTTT.

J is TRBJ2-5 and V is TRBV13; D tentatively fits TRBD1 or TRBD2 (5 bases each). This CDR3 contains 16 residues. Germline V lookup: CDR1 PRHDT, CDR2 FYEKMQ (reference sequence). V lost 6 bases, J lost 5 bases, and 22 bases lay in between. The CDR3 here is CASSSQTGTVGETQYF. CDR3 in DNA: TGTGCCAGCAGTTCACAAACCGGGACCGTTGGGGAGACCCAGTACTTC.

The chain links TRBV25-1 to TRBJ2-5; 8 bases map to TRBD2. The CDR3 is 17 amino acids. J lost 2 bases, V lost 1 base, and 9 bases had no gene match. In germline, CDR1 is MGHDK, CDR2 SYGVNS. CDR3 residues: CASSEFGASGFQETQYF. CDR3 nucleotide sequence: TGTGCCAGCAGTGAATTCGGCGCTAGCGGGTTTCAAGAGACCCAGTACTTC.

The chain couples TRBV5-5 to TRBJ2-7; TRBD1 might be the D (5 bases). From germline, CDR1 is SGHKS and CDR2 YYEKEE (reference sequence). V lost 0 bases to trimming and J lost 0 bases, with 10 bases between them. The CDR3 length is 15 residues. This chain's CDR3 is CASSLAPTDSYEQYF. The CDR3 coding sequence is TGTGCCAGCAGCTTGGCGCCGACAGACTCCTACGAGCAGTACTTC.

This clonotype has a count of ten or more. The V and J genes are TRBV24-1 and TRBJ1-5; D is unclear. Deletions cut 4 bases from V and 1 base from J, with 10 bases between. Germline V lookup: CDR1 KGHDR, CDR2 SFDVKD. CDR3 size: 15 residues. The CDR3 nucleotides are TGTGCCACCAGTGACAATAGGCTGAGCAATCAGCCCCAGCATTTT. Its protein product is CATSDNRLSNQPQHF.

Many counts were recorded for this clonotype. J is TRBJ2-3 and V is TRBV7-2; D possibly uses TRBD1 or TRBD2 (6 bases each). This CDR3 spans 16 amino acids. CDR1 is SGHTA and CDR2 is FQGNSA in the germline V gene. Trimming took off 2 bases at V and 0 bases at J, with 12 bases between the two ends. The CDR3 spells CASSLLGGPSTDTQYF. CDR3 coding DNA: TGTGCCAGCAGCTTATTAGGGGGGCCAAGCACAGATACGCAGTATTTT.